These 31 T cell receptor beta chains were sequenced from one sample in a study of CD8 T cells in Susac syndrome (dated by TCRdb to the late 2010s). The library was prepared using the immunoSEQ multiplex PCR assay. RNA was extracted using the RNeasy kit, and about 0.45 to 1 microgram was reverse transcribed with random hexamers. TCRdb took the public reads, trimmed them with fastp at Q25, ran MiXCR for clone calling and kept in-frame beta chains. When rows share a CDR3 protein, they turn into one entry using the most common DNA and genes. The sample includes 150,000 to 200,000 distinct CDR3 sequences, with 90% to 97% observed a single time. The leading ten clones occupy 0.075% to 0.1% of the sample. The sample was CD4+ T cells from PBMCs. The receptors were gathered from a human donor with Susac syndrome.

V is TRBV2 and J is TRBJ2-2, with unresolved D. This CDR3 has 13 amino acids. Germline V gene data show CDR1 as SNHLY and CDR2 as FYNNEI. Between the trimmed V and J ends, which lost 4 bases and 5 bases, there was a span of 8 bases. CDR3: CASSAHLTGELFF. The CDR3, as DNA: TGTGCCAGCAGTGCACACTTAACCGGGGAGCTGTTTTTT.

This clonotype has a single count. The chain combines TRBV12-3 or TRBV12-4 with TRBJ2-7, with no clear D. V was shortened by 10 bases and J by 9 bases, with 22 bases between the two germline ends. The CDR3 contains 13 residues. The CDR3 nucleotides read TGTGCCACACGGCTGGCCCCTGGACGGGTGCAGTACTTC. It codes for CATRLAPGRVQYF.

CDR3: CASSSQGLGGTEAFF. The CDR3 DNA sequence: TGTGCCAGCAGCTCCCAAGGCCTCGGTGGCACTGAAGCTTTCTTT. The chain uses TRBV11-1 and TRBJ1-1, with unresolved D. The germline V gene has CDR1 SGHAT and CDR2 FQDESV (reference sequence). CDR3 length: 15 amino acids. The ends were cut back, 4 bases at V and 4 bases at J, with 16 bases in the middle.

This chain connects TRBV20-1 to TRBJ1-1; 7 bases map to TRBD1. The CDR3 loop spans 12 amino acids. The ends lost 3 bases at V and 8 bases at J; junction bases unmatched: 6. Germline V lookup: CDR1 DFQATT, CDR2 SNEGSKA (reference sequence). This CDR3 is CSARGGQSEAFF. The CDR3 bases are TGCAGTGCTAGGGGGGGACAGTCCGAAGCTTTCTTT.

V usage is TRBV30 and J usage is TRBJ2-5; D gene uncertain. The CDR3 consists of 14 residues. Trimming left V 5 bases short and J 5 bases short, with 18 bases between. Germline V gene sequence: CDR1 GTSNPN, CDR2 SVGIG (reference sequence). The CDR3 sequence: CAWVQDPYAETQYF. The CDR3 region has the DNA TGTGCCTGGGTTCAGGACCCCTACGCGGAGACCCAGTACTTC.

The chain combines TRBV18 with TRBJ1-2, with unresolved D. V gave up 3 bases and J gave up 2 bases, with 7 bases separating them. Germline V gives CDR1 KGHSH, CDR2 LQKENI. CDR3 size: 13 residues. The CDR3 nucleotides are TGTGCCAGCTCACCGGACGGAAACTATGGCTACACCTTC. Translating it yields CASSPDGNYGYTF.

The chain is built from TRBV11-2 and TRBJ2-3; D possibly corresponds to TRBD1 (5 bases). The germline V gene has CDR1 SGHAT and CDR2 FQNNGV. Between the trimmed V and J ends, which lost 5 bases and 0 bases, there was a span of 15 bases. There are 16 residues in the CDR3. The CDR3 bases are TGTGCCAGCAGCGGACACTTAGCACCTAGCACAGATACGCAGTATTTT. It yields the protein CASSGHLAPSTDTQYF.

CDR3 protein: CAISDGQGGQPQHF. The CDR3, as DNA: TGTGCCATCAGCGATGGACAGGGTGGTCAGCCCCAGCATTTT. The chain employs TRBV10-3 and TRBJ1-5, with 8 nucleotides matching TRBD1. CDR1 ENHRY and CDR2 SYGVKD come from the germline V gene. V shed 6 bases, J shed 6 bases, and the junction held 7 bases outside the gene matches. This CDR3 contains 14 residues.

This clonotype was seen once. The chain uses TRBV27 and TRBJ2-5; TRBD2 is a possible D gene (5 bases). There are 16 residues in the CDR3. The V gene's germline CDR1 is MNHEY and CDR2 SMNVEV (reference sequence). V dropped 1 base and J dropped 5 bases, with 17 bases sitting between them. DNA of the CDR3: TGTGCCAGCAGTTTATTTTCAAGTCGGGATGGGGAGACCCAGTACTTC. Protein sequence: CASSLFSSRDGETQYF.

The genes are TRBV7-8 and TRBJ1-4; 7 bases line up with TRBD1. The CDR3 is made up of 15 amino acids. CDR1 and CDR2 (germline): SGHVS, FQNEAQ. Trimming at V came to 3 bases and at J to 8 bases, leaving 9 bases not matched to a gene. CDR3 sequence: CASSFHGTVEEKLFF. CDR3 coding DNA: TGTGCCAGCAGCTTCCATGGGACAGTGGAGGAAAAACTGTTTTTT.

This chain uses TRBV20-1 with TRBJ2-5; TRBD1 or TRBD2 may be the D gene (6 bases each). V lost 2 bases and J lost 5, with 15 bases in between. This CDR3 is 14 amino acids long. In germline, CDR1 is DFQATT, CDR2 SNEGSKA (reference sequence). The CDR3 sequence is CSARNPGEVETQYF. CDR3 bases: TGCAGTGCTAGAAATCCAGGGGAGGTGGAGACCCAGTACTTC.

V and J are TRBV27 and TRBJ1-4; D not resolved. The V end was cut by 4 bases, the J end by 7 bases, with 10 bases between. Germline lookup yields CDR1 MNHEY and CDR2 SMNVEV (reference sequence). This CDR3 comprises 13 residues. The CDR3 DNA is TGTGCCAGCAGTTGGTTTGGGAGTGAAAAACTGTTTTTT. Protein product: CASSWFGSEKLFF.

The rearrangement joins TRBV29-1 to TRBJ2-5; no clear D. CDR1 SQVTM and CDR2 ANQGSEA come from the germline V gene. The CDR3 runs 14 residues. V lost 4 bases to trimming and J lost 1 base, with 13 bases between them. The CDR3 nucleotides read TGCAGCGTTGGGAAGGGCGGAGTCCAAGAGACCCAGTACTTC. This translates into CSVGKGGVQETQYF.

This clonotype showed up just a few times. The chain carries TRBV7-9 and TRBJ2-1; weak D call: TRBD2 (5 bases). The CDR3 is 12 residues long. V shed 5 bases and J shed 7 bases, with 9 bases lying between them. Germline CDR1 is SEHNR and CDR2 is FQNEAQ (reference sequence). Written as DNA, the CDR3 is TGTGCCAGCAGCGTCGGCGGGAATGAGCAGTTCTTC. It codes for CASSVGGNEQFF.

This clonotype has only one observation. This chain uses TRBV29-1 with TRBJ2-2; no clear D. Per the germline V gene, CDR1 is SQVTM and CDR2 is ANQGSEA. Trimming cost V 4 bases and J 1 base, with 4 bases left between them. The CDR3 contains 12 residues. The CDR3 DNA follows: TGCAGCGTTGTGGGGAACACCGGGGAGCTGTTTTTT. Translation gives CSVVGNTGELFF.

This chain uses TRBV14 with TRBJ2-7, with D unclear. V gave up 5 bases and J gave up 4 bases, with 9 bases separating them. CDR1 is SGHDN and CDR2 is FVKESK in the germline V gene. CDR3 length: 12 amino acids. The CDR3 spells CASSSYLYEQYF. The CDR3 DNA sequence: TGTGCCAGCAGCTCCTACTTGTACGAGCAGTACTTC.

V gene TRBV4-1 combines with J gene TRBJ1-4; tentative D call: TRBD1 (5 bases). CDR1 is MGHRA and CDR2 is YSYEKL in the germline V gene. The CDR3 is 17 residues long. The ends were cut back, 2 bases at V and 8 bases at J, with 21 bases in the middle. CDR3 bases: TGCGCCAGCAGCCAACCTATAGCGTCCAAGGGGAGGGAAAAACTGTTTTTT. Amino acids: CASSQPIASKGREKLFF.

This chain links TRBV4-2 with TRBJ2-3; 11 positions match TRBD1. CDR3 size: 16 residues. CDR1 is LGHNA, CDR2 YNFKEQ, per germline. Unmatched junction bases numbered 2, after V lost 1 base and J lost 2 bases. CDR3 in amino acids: CASSQVGQGATDTQYF. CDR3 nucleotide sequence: TGTGCCAGCAGCCAAGTTGGACAGGGGGCCACAGATACGCAGTATTTT.

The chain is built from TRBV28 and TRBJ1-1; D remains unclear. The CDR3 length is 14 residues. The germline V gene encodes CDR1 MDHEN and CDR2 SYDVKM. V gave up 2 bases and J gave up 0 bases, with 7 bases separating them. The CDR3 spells CASSLIGVNTEAFF. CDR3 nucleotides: TGTGCCAGCAGTTTAATCGGGGTGAACACTGAAGCTTTCTTT.

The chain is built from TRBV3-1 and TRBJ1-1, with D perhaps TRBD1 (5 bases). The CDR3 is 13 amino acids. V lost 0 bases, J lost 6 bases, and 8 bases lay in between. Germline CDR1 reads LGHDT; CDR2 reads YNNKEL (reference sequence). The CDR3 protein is CASSQEGRAEAFF. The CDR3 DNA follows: TGTGCCAGCAGCCAAGAGGGGCGAGCTGAAGCTTTCTTT.

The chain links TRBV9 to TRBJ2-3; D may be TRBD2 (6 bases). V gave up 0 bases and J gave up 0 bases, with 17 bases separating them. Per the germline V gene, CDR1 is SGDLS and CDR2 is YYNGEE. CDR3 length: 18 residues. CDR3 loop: CASSVEVGGNPSTDTQYF. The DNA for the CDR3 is TGTGCCAGCAGCGTAGAGGTTGGCGGGAACCCTAGCACAGATACGCAGTATTTT. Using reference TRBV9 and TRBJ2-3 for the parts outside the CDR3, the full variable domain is DSGVTQTPKHLITATGQRVTLRCSPRSGDLSVYWYQQSLDQGLQFLIQYYNGEERAKGNILERFSAQQFPDLHSELNLSSLELGDSALYFCASSVEVGGNPSTDTQYFGPGTRLTVL.

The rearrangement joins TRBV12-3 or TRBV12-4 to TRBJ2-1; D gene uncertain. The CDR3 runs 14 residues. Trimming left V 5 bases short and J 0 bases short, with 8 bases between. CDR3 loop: CASSDGRSYNEQFF. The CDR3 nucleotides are TGTGCCAGCAGTGACGGCCGCTCCTACAATGAGCAGTTCTTC.

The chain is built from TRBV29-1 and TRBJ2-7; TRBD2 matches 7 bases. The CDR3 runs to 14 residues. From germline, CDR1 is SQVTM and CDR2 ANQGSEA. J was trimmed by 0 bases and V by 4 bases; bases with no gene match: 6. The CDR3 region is CSVVGLEGSYEQYF. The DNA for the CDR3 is TGCAGCGTTGTAGGACTAGAGGGCTCCTACGAGCAGTACTTC.

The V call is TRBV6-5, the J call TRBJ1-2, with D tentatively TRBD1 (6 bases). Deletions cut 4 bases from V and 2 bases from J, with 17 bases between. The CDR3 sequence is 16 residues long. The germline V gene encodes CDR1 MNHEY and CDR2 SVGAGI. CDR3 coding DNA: TGTGCCAGCAGTTCCCCATCCACAGACAGGAACTATGGCTACACCTTC. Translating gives CASSSPSTDRNYGYTF.

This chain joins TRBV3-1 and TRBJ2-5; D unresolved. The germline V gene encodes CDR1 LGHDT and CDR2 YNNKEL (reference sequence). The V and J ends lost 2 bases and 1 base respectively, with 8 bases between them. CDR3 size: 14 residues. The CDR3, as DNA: TGTGCCAGCAGCCAAAGTCTAACCCAAGAGACCCAGTACTTC. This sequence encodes CASSQSLTQETQYF.

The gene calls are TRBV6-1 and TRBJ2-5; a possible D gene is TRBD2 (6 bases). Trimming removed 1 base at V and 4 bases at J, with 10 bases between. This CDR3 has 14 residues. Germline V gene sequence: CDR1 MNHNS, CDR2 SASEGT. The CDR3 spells CASSEGLAAETQYF. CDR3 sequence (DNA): TGTGCCAGCAGTGAAGGATTAGCGGCAGAGACCCAGTACTTC.

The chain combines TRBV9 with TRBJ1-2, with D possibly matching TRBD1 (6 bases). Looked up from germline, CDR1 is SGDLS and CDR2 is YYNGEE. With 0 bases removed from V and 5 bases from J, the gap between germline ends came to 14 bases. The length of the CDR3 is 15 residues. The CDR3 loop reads CASSVAGGARYGYTF. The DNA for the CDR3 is TGTGCCAGCAGCGTAGCTGGGGGGGCAAGATATGGCTACACCTTC.

For the CDR3, the DNA is TGTGCCAGCAGTTTGAGCGGGGCCCTCTACGAGCAGTACTTC. The encoded protein is CASSLSGALYEQYF. The V and J genes are TRBV12-3 or TRBV12-4 and TRBJ2-7; 7 nucleotides agree with TRBD2. V was pared by 3 bases and J by 3 bases, with 5 bases of the junction left unmatched. This CDR3 is 14 amino acids long.

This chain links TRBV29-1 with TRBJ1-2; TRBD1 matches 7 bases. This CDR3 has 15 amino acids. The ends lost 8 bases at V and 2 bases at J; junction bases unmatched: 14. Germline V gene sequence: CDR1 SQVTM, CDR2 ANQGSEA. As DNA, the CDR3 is TGCAGCTCGCATCGCCGACAGGGTGGGAACTATGGCTACACCTTC. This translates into CSSHRRQGGNYGYTF.

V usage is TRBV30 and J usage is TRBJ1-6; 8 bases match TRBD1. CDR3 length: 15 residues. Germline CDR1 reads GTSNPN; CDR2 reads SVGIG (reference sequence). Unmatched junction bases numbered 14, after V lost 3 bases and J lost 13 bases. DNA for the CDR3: TGTGCCTGGAGCCTACTCACAGGGGGACTACCCCCCCTCCACTTT. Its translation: CAWSLLTGGLPPLHF.

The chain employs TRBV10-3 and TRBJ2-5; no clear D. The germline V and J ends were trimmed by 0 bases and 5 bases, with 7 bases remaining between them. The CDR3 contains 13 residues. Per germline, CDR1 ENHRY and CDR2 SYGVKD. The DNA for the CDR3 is TGTGCCATCAGTGAGTCGAATCTTGAGACCCAGTACTTC. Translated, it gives CAISESNLETQYF.